This T cell receptor beta chain stems from a study of cytomegalovirus exposure and HLA in healthy donors (TCRdb year 2017). For the wider study: An earlier analysis of some 600 of the donors reported roughly 300 Gb of sequence data and some 110 million unique TCR beta sequences obtained from about 170 million T cells. Donor age, sex, ethnicity and CMV serostatus were collected together with the repertoire data. A later genetic analysis used genome-wide SNP genotypes for about three fifths of the roughly 700 donors, treating that subset as a discovery cohort. Five DR-DQ haplotypes were handled as single units for association and clustering because linkage in the cohort was strong. Both class I and class II loci were covered by HLA typing, at four-digit resolution. The study combined high-throughput TCR immunosequencing, statistical association of individual TCRs with disease status, and machine learning to predict cytomegalovirus infection status. The study used immunosequencing to profile the T cell repertoires of several hundred subjects and linked those repertoires to cytomegalovirus serostatus. The study aimed to test whether cataloging public T cell receptors could reveal signatures of past pathogen exposure. The later analysis used no new phenotypic data to find candidate immune exposures, relying instead on TCR beta sequences and their occurrence across donors. Roughly 300 gigabases of sequencing data and 78 million or so unique TCR sequences were included in an early release covering several hundred HLA-typed donors. In a later analysis, previously published TCR beta repertoires from about 670 donors were re-analyzed and high-resolution HLA genotyping was added so that TCR occurrence patterns could be studied. The number of typed donors differed by locus: 629-630 for A, B, C, DRB1 and DQB1; roughly 510 for DQA1; approximately 600 for DPA1; and about 450 for DPB1. Among some 400 genotyped donors of the cohort, an average of approximately 240,000 unique TCR beta nucleotide sequences was sequenced per donor, of which approximately 18% were non-productive. In an earlier analysis of around 540 of the donors, high-throughput TCR beta sequencing was used to judge whether each TCR beta V gene segment behaved as functional or pseudogenic. Along with the roughly 670-subject first cohort, a separate validation cohort of roughly 110 different subjects was used. All discovery cohort repertoires had been generated on a single sequencing platform. Among the approximately 400 genotyped donors, about 83% belonged to the genetic ancestry cluster associated with self-reported Caucasian donors.

What the study reported, not specific to this receptor: The study gave a list of about 170 TCR beta chains associated with cytomegalovirus. An association between a missense DCLRE1C variant and V-gene and J-gene trimming of TCR beta chains was found in a later genetic analysis and replicated in an independent cohort. It was suggested by the authors that the approach could potentially be generalized to other disease states and immunological phenotypes. A further reported finding was that TCR beta sequences accurately predicted the HLA-A and HLA-B alleles for most subjects in the first cohort. Most CMV-associated TCR beta chains appeared to be HLA-restricted in a later analysis, and the HLA associations seemed to be driven largely by CMV exposure. When HLA alleles, especially DR and DQ, strongly co-occurred, TCR associations were difficult to assign to individual alleles. In vitro tests confirmed that a few of the cytomegalovirus-associated TCR beta chains recognize cytomegalovirus antigens. Because HLA typing was missing for some donors at each locus, association tests included only the typed subset. According to a later analysis, parvovirus B19, influenza, CMV and Epstein-Barr virus appeared linked to several top co-occurrence clusters. A cluster of highly shared sequence variants was judged likely to represent a technical artifact of the sequencing pipeline. According to a later analysis, TCR association rates differed among HLA loci, with DRB1 alleles showing the most associated TCRs and HLA-C alleles showing the fewest. Roughly uniform sequencing depth across donors was assumed in presence/absence analyses, although this assumption may not hold. Broadly in line with IMGT annotations, most TCR beta V segments showed up in productive rearrangements about 87% or about 30% of the time in an earlier analysis of under 700 of the donors. In a later analysis, some 17,000 TCR beta sequences were associated with specific HLA alleles at a false discovery rate of 0.05. A later genetic analysis reported fewer N-insertions in productive TCRs among donors in an Asian-associated ancestry cluster than the roughly 700-donor mean. Some 16 rarely observed V segments, including chromosome 9 orphons, were excluded from the earlier analysis of several hundred of the donors because counts were too low. Cytomegalovirus status was reported to be diagnosed by the classifier with high specificity and sensitivity in both the original and validation cohorts. In this cohort, only TCR beta chains were sequenced, and detectable features were limited by the absence of alpha or paired-chain data. In a later analysis, HLA-associated TCR beta chains showed more clonal expansion and lower generation probabilities than non-associated chains that were equally common. Across donors, most TCR sequences were observed very rarely, whereas some public TCRs were present in many individuals. The only immune exposure information available for the cohort was CMV serostatus. Because the 87-base-pair reads could not distinguish some IMGT-functional V segments, including TRBV6-2 and TRBV6-3, those segments were excluded. Correlated functional status among segregating V segments might be attributable to linkage disequilibrium, but an unknown experimental factor could not be ruled out.

In total, over 600 healthy bone marrow donors made up the cohort. Cohort members were all nominally healthy when sampled, although unrecorded immune exposures were likely present. The donor tested CMV seronegative, placing the donor among the 352 seronegative members of the cohort. Each donor provided a peripheral blood sample, and peripheral blood mononuclear cells were used for TCR beta sequencing. The Qiagen DNeasy Blood Extraction Kit was used to extract genomic DNA from the blood cell samples. There are 16 amino acids in the CDR3, from cysteine to phenylalanine inclusive. Only the CDR3 region is kept as DNA, spanning 48 bases read in frame from base 1. CDR1 and CDR2 are read off the germline V gene as LGHNA and YNFKEQ. The trim is 4 bases for V and 1 base for J, with a gap of 14 bases between the germline ends. This clone came up once. There is no known antigen for this receptor. No base quality values were provided; no much bigger clone lies one nucleotide off.

The library relied on the immunoSEQ multiplex PCR assay. The multiplex PCR relied on a mix of 60 forward primers for TCR Vbeta segments and 13 reverse primers for TCR Jbeta segments. The CDR3 region of rearranged TCR beta genes was amplified from genomic DNA with a multiplex PCR assay. Amplified TCR beta libraries were sequenced as 87-base-pair reads on the Illumina HiSeq System. The authors' analysis ran thus. In a later analysis, some 80 million unique TCR beta chains were counted across the roughly 610 repertoires, and approximately 11 million of these chains were shared by at least two donors. Raw reads were error-corrected and collapsed into unique sequences by a nearest-neighbor algorithm in which closely related sequences were merged to remove PCR and sequencing errors. To assign V, D and J gene segments, CDR3 sequences were aligned to IMGT reference sequences. For a sequence to be retained, at least a six-nucleotide match to both a V gene segment and a J gene segment was required. A rearrangement counted as productive if the CDR3 had no stop codons and remained in frame with V and J, and every other rearrangement counted as non-productive. CDR3 was defined by IMGT convention, running from the second conserved V-encoded cysteine to the conserved J-encoded phenylalanine. The earlier analysis of approximately 500 of the donors excluded sequences that lacked an unambiguous match to a single V gene segment. In an earlier analysis of 587 of the donors, V segments were called functional above 56.7% productive rearrangements and were called segregating when the between-donor standard deviation exceeded 5%. A statistical classification framework was developed to diagnose cytomegalovirus status using the catalog of TCR beta chain sequences. A later analysis assigned V and J genes by comparing TCR nucleotide sequences with IMGT/GENE-DB human TR gene sequences. In a later analysis, CDR3 sequences and most-parsimonious VDJ recombination scenarios were assigned using the TCRdist pipeline. A later analysis defined each TCR beta chain by its CDR3 amino acid sequence plus V-gene family, and excluded reads lacking a unique V-gene family. As a way to deal with suspected cross-contamination and a sequencing artifact, a later analysis dropped 450 to 600 nucleotide sequences that were highly shared and had low generation probability. For each public chain, a later analysis derived a clonal expansion index from normalized ranks of inferred template counts within each repertoire. Generation probabilities in a later analysis came from a VDJ recombination model fitted to out-of-frame rearrangements, and those results were checked against IGoR. In a later analysis, TCR-TCR, TCR-HLA and TCR-CMV co-occurrence was scored with hypergeometric tests, and a repertoire-size bias correction was applied to TCR pairs. To estimate false discovery rates, a later analysis permuted the HLA or CMV assignments 20 times. In a later analysis, co-occurring TCRs were grouped using DBSCAN, and TCRdist sequence similarity was added for clustering within HLA-allele-positive subsets. Repertoires with fewer than 30,000 or more than 120,000 public chains were left out of co-occurrence clustering, as were five repertoires with anomalous nucleotide sharing. TCRdb took over this immuneACCESS table, retaining in-frame rearrangements with V and J assigned. Such tables are incomplete; in checked studies, under half of the missing clones stem from an unresolved V gene, and the remainder is unexplained. V, J and clone size were drawn from that table, and D and trimming were deduced from the DNA. The sample records 85,000 to 100,000 clones, 80% of which are singletons. The ten largest make up about 7.3% of the sample.

This chain is built from TRBV4-2 and TRBJ1-3, with the D gene uncertain. The receptor was isolated from a man younger than 40 in good health and CMV-seronegative. Sequenced material: PBMCs. The nucleotide sequence is TGTGCCAGCAGCCCTCACCCAAATGAGTCTGGAAACACCATATATTTT. It codes for CASSPHPNESGNTIYF.